This TCR beta chain was sequenced during a study of beta chain features in type 1 diabetes. Study context: Examination covered 100 million to 140 million sorted cells spanning all samples.

Study-wide points: Moderate but significant shortening of TCRB CDR3s was recorded in all four CD4+ subsets from Type 1 diabetes patients.

The sample holds a few counts of this clone. Its target is unknown. Expressed TCRB transcripts were sequenced because the isolated RNA had all been reverse transcribed beforehand. TCRdb's copy holds only in-frame clones and misses some; the assay was immunoSEQ multiplex PCR. The sample includes hundreds of thousands of clones, roughly 15% of them seen just once. The TCR was taken from a man between 18 and 35 years old in good health. Input material: naive CD4+ T cells from blood.

The DNA of the CDR3 is TGTGCCATCAGTGAGGAAACTAGCGTTAGCACAGATACGCAGTATTTT. Its protein is CAISEETSVSTDTQYF. This sequence joins TRBV10-3 and TRBJ2-3; 7 nucleotides align to TRBD2. V trimming: 2 bases; J trimming: 0 bases; junction bases outside the gene matches: 5. The CDR3 is 16 residues long. CDR1 is ENHRY, CDR2 SYGVKD, per germline.